In its sample, the clone carrying this T cell receptor beta chain was seen once. Its target is unknown. Germline assignment: CDR1 SNHLY and CDR2 FYNNEI. The V and J ends lost 8 bases and 0 bases, in that order; junction bases with no gene match: 8. The CDR3 is made up of 15 amino acids. Researchers ran the PCR with 60 Vbeta and 13 Jbeta primers. As processed by the authors: Unique TCR beta chains numbered 80 million to 95 million in a later analysis, with about 9.9 million shared. Produced via immunoSEQ multiplex PCR; TCRdb's table is partial and in-frame only. That table is the source of V, J and clone size, and D and trimming were worked out from the DNA. The profile shows roughly 100,000 clones, over 55% of them singletons. The sample originates from a study of cytomegalovirus exposure and HLA in healthy donors. Whole-study results and caveats: Presence/absence analyses assumed roughly uniform sequencing depth across donors, which may not hold. Most of the CMV-associated TCR beta chains (in a later analysis) appeared to be HLA-restricted. The authors later linked a missense DCLRE1C variant to TCR beta V- and J-gene trimming.

The sequencing input was PBMCs. The TCR sequence derives from a boy between 10 and 17 years old in good health and CMV-seropositive. The chain is built from TRBV2 and TRBJ2-3, with 7 bases identical to TRBD2. The CDR3 nucleotides are TGTGCCAGCGGTCTGGCGGGGGAAAGCACAGATACGCAGTATTTT. Translated, it gives CASGLAGESTDTQYF.